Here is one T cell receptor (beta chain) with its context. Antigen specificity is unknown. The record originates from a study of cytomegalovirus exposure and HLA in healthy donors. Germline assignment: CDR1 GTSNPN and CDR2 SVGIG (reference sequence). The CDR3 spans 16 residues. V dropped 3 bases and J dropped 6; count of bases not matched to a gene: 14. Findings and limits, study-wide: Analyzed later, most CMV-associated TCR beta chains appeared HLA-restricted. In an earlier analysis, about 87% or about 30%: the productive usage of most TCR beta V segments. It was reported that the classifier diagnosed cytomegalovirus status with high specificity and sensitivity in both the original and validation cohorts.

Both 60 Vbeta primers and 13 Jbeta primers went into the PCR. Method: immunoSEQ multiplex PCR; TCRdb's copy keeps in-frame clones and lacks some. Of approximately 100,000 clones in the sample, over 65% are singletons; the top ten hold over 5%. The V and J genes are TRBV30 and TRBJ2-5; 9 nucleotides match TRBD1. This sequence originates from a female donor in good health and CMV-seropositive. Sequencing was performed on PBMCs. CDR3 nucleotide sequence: TGTGCCTGGAGGGCCCCGGGACAGGGAATGTTCAAGACCCAGTACTTC. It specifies CAWRAPGQGMFKTQYF.